These T cell receptor beta chains were read from a single sample in a study of neurological immune-mediated disorders. MiXCR, run by TCRdb on the 5' RACE reads, gives a single entry per CDR3 protein. The sample has some 38,000 distinct CDR3 sequences; 14% are singletons. The sample consisted of PBMCs. The receptors originated from a woman aged 45 to 65 with HTLV-1-associated myelopathy (HAM/TSP). Each CDR3 is given with its conserved first and last residue. Fields, in order: V gene, D gene, clone size, J gene, CDR3 protein, CDR3 DNA. A D gene is named only where the DNA matches it firmly. Size is stated for part of the rows, as once, few or many counts, or as a class when the clone is expanded.

>TRBV12-3/TRBV12-4|.|many|TRBJ2-7
CASSVRDGPYEQYF
TGTGCCAGCAGTGTCCGGGACGGGCCCTACGAGCAGTACTTC
>TRBV7-2|.|many|TRBJ1-6
CASSRRGGSSNSPLHF
TGTGCCAGCAGCCGTCGGGGGGGCAGTTCGAATTCACCCCTCCACTTT
>TRBV9|.|many|TRBJ2-3
CASSVPGDTQYF
TGTGCCAGCAGCGTACCGGGTGATACGCAGTATTTT
>TRBV7-2|.|many|TRBJ2-7
CASSLSRTLTYEQYF
TGTGCCAGCAGCTTATCCAGGACCTTAACCTACGAGCAGTACTTC
>TRBV6-6|TRBD2|many|TRBJ2-2
CASSRTSGGTGELFF
TGTGCCAGCAGTAGAACTAGCGGGGGGACCGGGGAGCTGTTTTTT
>TRBV30|.|many|TRBJ2-3
CAWDPGTSTDTQYF
TGTGCCTGGGATCCCGGGACTAGCACAGATACGCAGTATTTT
>TRBV7-2|.|many|TRBJ2-6
CASSSQMPGSSGANVLTF
TGTGCCAGCAGCTCCCAAATGCCAGGGAGCTCTGGGGCCAACGTCCTGACTTTC
>TRBV6-6|.|many|TRBJ1-1
CASSYVGVPRPDTEAFF
TGTGCCAGCAGTTATGTCGGGGTACCGCGACCGGACACTGAAGCTTTCTTT
>TRBV5-1|TRBD2|many|TRBJ2-3
CASSEARAGGADTQYF
TGCGCCAGCAGTGAAGCGCGAGCGGGGGGGGCAGATACGCAGTATTTT
>TRBV7-9|.|many|TRBJ2-1
CASSPIPNNEQFF
TGTGCCAGCAGCCCTATACCAAACAATGAGCAGTTCTTC
>TRBV20-1|.|many|TRBJ2-3
CSASLAATDTQYF
TGCAGTGCTAGTCTGGCGGCCACAGATACGCAGTATTTT
>TRBV27|TRBD1|many|TRBJ1-2
CASSSGTGGGYTF
TGTGCCAGCAGTTCCGGGACAGGGGGTGGCTACACCTTC
>TRBV10-3|TRBD2|.|TRBJ2-1
CAISEPGTSGVVFF
TGTGCCATCAGTGAGCCGGGGACTAGCGGGGTCGTGTTCTTC
>TRBV7-2|TRBD1|many|TRBJ2-3
CASRRTGRTDTQYF
TGTGCCAGCAGGCGGACAGGGCGGACAGATACGCAGTATTTT
>TRBV5-1|.|many|TRBJ2-1
CASSEPDPAWIF
TGCGCCAGCAGCGAACCGGACCCCGCCTGGATCTTC
>TRBV20-1|TRBD1|many|TRBJ1-5
CSAVGQNFRAQHF
TGCAGTGCCGTGGGACAGAACTTTAGGGCCCAGCATTTT
>TRBV12-3/TRBV12-4|.|many|TRBJ2-5
CASFNRGNPQETQYF
TGTGCCAGCTTCAACCGAGGGAATCCTCAAGAGACCCAGTACTTC
>TRBV5-1|.|many|TRBJ2-5
CASSLRGTAYQETQYF
TGCGCCAGCAGCTTAAGGGGGACGGCATACCAAGAGACCCAGTACTTC
>TRBV10-3|TRBD1|many|TRBJ2-7
CAIRTGTGETEQYF
TGTGCCATCAGGACCGGGACAGGTGAAACCGAGCAGTACTTC
>TRBV25-1|.|.|TRBJ2-5
CARSERLSREAKENQYF
TGTGCCAGGAGTGAGAGATTATCCAGGGAGGCGAAAGAGAACCAGTACTTC
>TRBV6-6|.|.|TRBJ1-1
CASSRPTNTEAFF
TGTGCCAGCAGTAGACCAACCAACACTGAAGCTTTCTTT
>TRBV6-5|.|many|TRBJ1-1
CASSYSKNTEAFF
TGTGCCAGCAGTTACTCGAAGAACACTGAAGCTTTCTTT
>TRBV5-1|.|many|TRBJ2-5
CASSLAAGGEQETQYF
TGCGCCAGCAGCTTGGCCGCGGGCGGAGAGCAAGAGACCCAGTACTTC
>TRBV5-1|TRBD1|many|TRBJ1-1
CASSWGDRVYTEAFF
TGCGCCAGCAGCTGGGGGGACAGGGTGTACACTGAAGCTTTCTTT
>TRBV12-3/TRBV12-4|.|many|TRBJ1-6
CASSYIGDSPLHF
TGTGCCAGCAGTTATATAGGCGATTCACCCCTCCACTTT
>TRBV27|.|many|TRBJ2-3
CASRPMGHQLTDTQYF
TGTGCCAGCAGGCCAATGGGGCACCAACTCACAGATACGCAGTATTTT
>TRBV24-1|.|many|TRBJ1-1
CATSDVGTEAFF
TGTGCCACCAGTGACGTTGGCACTGAAGCTTTCTTT
>TRBV5-1|.|many|TRBJ2-3
CASSLALDYTDTQYF
TGCGCCAGCAGCTTGGCACTGGACTACACAGATACGCAGTATTTT
>TRBV5-6|.|many|TRBJ1-2
CASSYTGNYGYTF
TGTGCCAGCAGTTACACAGGGAACTATGGCTACACCTTC
>TRBV5-6|TRBD1|.|TRBJ1-1
CASSWWDSQLNTEAFF
TGTGCCAGCAGTTGGTGGGACAGCCAGCTGAACACTGAAGCTTTCTTT
>TRBV3-1|.|many|TRBJ2-3
CASSQLPRVGGDSTDTQYF
TGTGCCAGCAGCCAATTGCCCCGGGTTGGCGGGGATAGCACAGATACGCAGTATTTT
>TRBV6-2/TRBV6-3|TRBD1|.|TRBJ2-2
CASSVRDRYTGERFF
TGTGCCAGCAGTGTGCGGGACAGGTACACCGGGGAGCGGTTTTTT
>TRBV5-1|.|many|TRBJ1-1
CASSAQGTSEAFF
TGCGCCAGCAGCGCCCAGGGTACATCCGAAGCTTTCTTT
>TRBV5-1|.|many|TRBJ2-2
CASSLEGNTGELFF
TGCGCCAGCAGCTTGGAGGGAAACACCGGGGAGCTGTTTTTT
>TRBV18|.|many|TRBJ1-3
CASSPVGDGLSGNTIYF
TGTGCCAGCTCACCGGTGGGGGACGGACTCTCTGGAAACACCATATATTTT
>TRBV10-3|.|many|TRBJ1-4
CAISESTFATNEKLFF
TGTGCCATCAGTGAGTCCACATTTGCAACTAATGAAAAACTGTTTTTT
>TRBV24-1|.|many|TRBJ2-2
CATSDPEDVWRPGELFF
TGTGCCACCAGTGATCCCGAGGACGTCTGGAGGCCCGGGGAGCTGTTTTTT
>TRBV28|TRBD2|many|TRBJ2-3
CASSSAGGLSGTDTQYF
TGTGCCAGCAGCTCAGCGGGGGGCCTTAGTGGCACAGATACGCAGTATTTT
>TRBV14|.|once|TRBJ2-3
CASSHTNSSRRTDTQYF
TGTGCCAGCAGCCATACCAACTCTTCCCGGCGCACAGATACGCAGTATTTT
>TRBV20-1|.|.|TRBJ1-1
CSAGELNTEAFF
TGCAGTGCGGGAGAACTAAACACTGAAGCTTTCTTT
>TRBV3-1|.|many|TRBJ2-7
CASSQDRVAYEQYF
TGTGCCAGCAGCCAAGATCGAGTGGCCTACGAGCAGTACTTC
>TRBV29-1|.|many|TRBJ2-5
CSVVFSGGETQYF
TGCAGCGTTGTGTTTTCCGGGGGCGAGACCCAGTACTTC
>TRBV4-3|.|many|TRBJ1-2
CASSREAPGYGYTF
TGCGCCAGCAGCCGAGAGGCCCCCGGGTATGGCTACACCTTC
>TRBV7-7|.|many|TRBJ2-1
CASSVGTAYNEQFF
TGTGCTAGCAGCGTAGGGACTGCCTACAATGAGCAGTTCTTC
>TRBV18|.|many|TRBJ1-1
CASSPTRDTEAFF
TGTGCCAGCTCACCGACAAGGGACACTGAAGCTTTCTTT
>TRBV3-1|TRBD2|many|TRBJ2-3
CASSQGLAGSTDTQYF
TGTGCCAGCAGCCAAGGACTAGCGGGAAGCACAGATACGCAGTATTTT
>TRBV20-1|TRBD1|many|TRBJ2-5
CSARDDRGIETQYF
TGCAGTGCTAGAGATGACAGGGGAATAGAGACCCAGTACTTC
>TRBV7-7|.|many|TRBJ2-2
CASRPVGGELFF
TGTGCTAGCAGGCCAGTGGGCGGGGAGCTGTTTTTT
>TRBV10-3|.|many|TRBJ1-4
CAISEGSGRSNEKLFF
TGTGCCATCAGTGAAGGTTCGGGGCGTTCAAATGAAAAACTGTTTTTT
>TRBV20-1|.|many|TRBJ1-1
CSARFRGLNTEAFF
TGCAGTGCTAGATTCCGGGGTCTGAACACTGAAGCTTTCTTT
>TRBV5-5|.|many|TRBJ2-2
CASSGSAGAGTGELFF
TGTGCCAGCAGCGGTTCCGCGGGGGCGGGGACCGGGGAGCTGTTTTTT
>TRBV5-8|.|many|TRBJ2-7
CASSLGRVEQYF
TGTGCCAGCAGCTTGGGAAGGGTCGAGCAGTACTTC
>TRBV6-2/TRBV6-3|.|many|TRBJ1-1
CASSSGTEAFF
TGTGCCAGCAGTTCCGGGACAGAAGCTTTCTTT
>TRBV28|.|many|TRBJ1-4
CASRSRWEGLFF
TGTGCCAGCAGGTCCCGATGGGAAGGGCTGTTTTTT
>TRBV7-8|TRBD1|medium-sized|TRBJ1-1
CASSLDRVEAFF
TGTGCCAGCAGCTTGGACAGGGTCGAAGCTTTCTTT
>TRBV21-1|.|many|TRBJ1-6
CASRSPGQSYNSPLHF
TGTGCCAGCAGGTCCCCGGGACAGAGCTATAATTCACCCCTCCACTTT
>TRBV5-1|.|many|TRBJ1-1
CASNLGSRNTEAFF
TGCGCCAGCAACTTGGGTTCCAGGAACACTGAAGCTTTCTTT
>TRBV10-2|.|many|TRBJ2-1
CASSERGLKPVSSYNEQFF
TGCGCCAGCAGTGAAAGGGGACTGAAACCGGTGAGCTCCTACAATGAGCAGTTCTTC